The 26 T cell receptor beta chains in this list originate from one sample, sequenced in a study of metastatic and nonmetastatic thyroid tumors. Patients were all untreated before their thyroid surgery. With MiXCR, TCRdb called clones anew from the PCR reads. The sample has around 34,000 clones, 15% to 20% seen once. Sequencing input: blood. These receptor sequences come from a female donor with papillary thyroid cancer or a benign thyroid nodule (not recorded which). Some clones in this sample may be carry-over from other donors' samples.

Only one count was recorded for this clone. This chain connects TRBV20-1 to TRBJ2-1; 9 bases are a match to TRBD2. The germline gives CDR1 DFQATT, CDR2 SNEGSKA (reference sequence). With V trimmed by 6 bases and J by 5 bases, 8 bases remained unmatched. The CDR3 has 14 residues. CDR3 amino acids: CSALSGSIDNEQFF. As DNA, the CDR3 is TGCAGTGCCCTTAGCGGGAGTATCGACAATGAGCAGTTCTTC.

This clone was seen many times. This chain uses TRBV9 with TRBJ2-1; D may be TRBD2 (6 bases). Per germline, CDR1 SGDLS and CDR2 YYNGEE. This CDR3 contains 16 residues. V lost 2 bases and J lost 7, with 19 bases in between. This chain's CDR3 is CASSVTQAPGGNEQFF. The CDR3 DNA reads TGTGCCAGCAGCGTTACCCAAGCGCCTGGAGGGAATGAGCAGTTCTTC.

The V call is TRBV20-1, the J call TRBJ2-7; maybe TRBD2 (6 bases). The CDR3 contains 13 residues. Germline V lookup: CDR1 DFQATT, CDR2 SNEGSKA (reference sequence). Trimming took 3 bases from V and 2 from J, leaving 11 bases between them. CDR3 bases: TGCAGTGCTAGGGCCCGGGGGACCTACGAGCAGTACTTC. Translation gives CSARARGTYEQYF.

J is TRBJ2-1 and V is TRBV20-1, with a tentative D call TRBD2 (5 bases). V was cut by 6 bases and J by 4 bases, with 10 bases left in between. The CDR3 extends over 12 amino acids. Germline V lookup: CDR1 DFQATT, CDR2 SNEGSKA (reference sequence). CDR3 residues: CSASDYYNEQFF. DNA for the CDR3: TGCAGTGCGAGTGACTATTACAATGAGCAGTTCTTC.

The V gene is TRBV6-1, the J gene TRBJ2-7, with 7 positions matching TRBD2. In germline, CDR1 is MNHNS, CDR2 SASEGT. Losses at the gene ends were 6 bases for V and 3 bases for J; bases not matched to a gene: 8. The CDR3 contains 14 residues. The CDR3 reads CASRVGRDYYEQYF. CDR3 sequence (DNA): TGTGCCAGCAGAGTGGGCAGGGACTACTACGAGCAGTACTTC.

The chain couples TRBV30 to TRBJ2-1; 7 bases line up with TRBD1. Trimming took 3 bases from V and 6 from J; bases not matched to a gene: 5. Germline loops: CDR1 GTSNPN, CDR2 SVGIG (reference sequence). The length of the CDR3 is 13 residues. The CDR3 nucleotides are TGTGCCTGGAGCTACGGGACAGCCAATGAGCAGTTCTTC. Its protein product is CAWSYGTANEQFF.

The sample holds many counts of this clone. At the DNA level, this CDR3 is encoded by other sequences in the same sample as well. V gene TRBV10-3 combines with J gene TRBJ2-1; TRBD1 aligns across 11 bases. Germline CDR1 is ENHRY and CDR2 is SYGVKD. V dropped 5 bases and J dropped 6; count of bases not matched to a gene: 9. The CDR3 runs to 16 residues. Written as DNA, the CDR3 is TGTGCCATCAGTATAATAACCGGGACAGGGGGCAATGAGCAGTTCTTC. Translated, it gives CAISIITGTGGNEQFF.

In its sample, this clone is medium-sized (0.01 to 0.1%). The chain combines TRBV6-1 with TRBJ1-6; D not resolved. CDR3 length: 14 residues. Germline CDR1 and CDR2: MNHNS and SASEGT. Trimming removed 6 bases at V and 5 bases at J, with 11 bases between. CDR3 coding DNA: TGTGCCAGCAGCCCGACGCAGGATAATTCACCCCTCCACTTT. Encoded protein: CASSPTQDNSPLHF.

There are many counts of this clone. The chain couples TRBV5-4 to TRBJ1-3; 9 bases are a match to TRBD1. Trimming cost V 0 bases and J 4 bases; bases outside gene matches: 5. This CDR3 comprises 16 residues. Looked up from germline, CDR1 is SGHNT and CDR2 is YYREEE (reference sequence). In DNA, the CDR3 is TGTGCCAGCAGCTTGGGAGGGACAGGGACAGGAAACACCATATATTTT. It encodes CASSLGGTGTGNTIYF.

This clone was counted only a few times. Compared with germline, one end of the junction differs, possibly owing to a read error. The chain employs TRBV12-3 or TRBV12-4 and TRBJ1-1; D possibly corresponds to TRBD1 (5 bases). This CDR3 is 14 amino acids long. The CDR3 loop reads CASSLAGLNTESFF. The CDR3 DNA reads TGTGCCAGCAGTTTAGCGGGACTAAACACTGAATCTTTCTTT.

This sequence joins TRBV6-1 and TRBJ1-2; TRBD1 might be the D (6 bases). The CDR3 totals 13 residues. Per germline, CDR1 MNHNS and CDR2 SASEGT. Trimming took 6 bases from V and 4 from J, leaving 12 bases between them. CDR3 loop: CASSPDRTYGYTF. The CDR3, as DNA: TGTGCCAGCAGCCCGGACAGAACCTATGGCTACACCTTC.

This clone was counted at least ten times. This chain links TRBV6-1 with TRBJ1-5; TRBD1 matches 9 bases. V trimming: 5 bases; J trimming: 7 bases; junction bases outside the gene matches: 12. The CDR3 has 16 residues. Germline CDR1 MNHNS, CDR2 SASEGT. The CDR3: CASSPIKQGAYQPQHF. The DNA of the CDR3 is TGTGCCAGCAGTCCTATTAAACAGGGGGCTTACCAGCCCCAGCATTTT.

The genes are TRBV7-8 and TRBJ2-5; the D gene is possibly TRBD2 (6 bases). The CDR3 covers 14 residues. The V gene lost 4 bases and the J gene lost 1 base, with 10 bases spanning the gap. Germline V gene lookup returns CDR1 SGHVS and CDR2 FQNEAQ. CDR3 region: CASSSGTFQETQYF. The CDR3 DNA sequence: TGTGCCAGCAGCTCCGGGACTTTCCAAGAGACCCAGTACTTC.

This clone was seen many times. This rearrangement joins TRBV19 to TRBJ2-7, with D tentatively TRBD1 or TRBD2 (5 bases each). V shed 3 bases and J shed 1 base, with 22 bases lying between them. This CDR3 is built from 18 residues. CDR1 LNHDA and CDR2 SQIVND come from the germline V gene (reference sequence). In DNA, the CDR3 is TGTGCCAGTAGTATCCAACGAATGGGGGTTTCATCGTCCTACGAGCAGTACTTC. It yields the protein CASSIQRMGVSSSYEQYF.

This clone was seen a handful of times. The chain is built from TRBV19 and TRBJ1-6, with D perhaps TRBD1 (6 bases). CDR1 is LNHDA and CDR2 is SQIVND in the germline V gene (reference sequence). V dropped 7 bases and J dropped 1 base, with 11 bases sitting between them. This CDR3 has 15 amino acids. The CDR3 DNA is TGTGCCAGTAAAGAGGGACATTCCTATAATTCACCCCTCCACTTT. This gives the protein CASKEGHSYNSPLHF.

The rearrangement links TRBV6-5 to TRBJ1-6; TRBD1 is a possible D gene (6 bases). This CDR3 is 14 amino acids long. Germline V CDR1 and CDR2: MNHEY, SVGAGI. V gave up 0 bases and J gave up 14 bases, with 14 bases separating them. The CDR3 spells CASSYSGGDSTLHF. The CDR3 DNA follows: TGTGCCAGCAGTTACTCAGGGGGGGACTCTACCCTCCACTTT.

This clone is a singleton in its sample. This chain's CDR3 is CASSRLAGGQETQYF. The CDR3 nucleotides are TGTGCCAGCAGCCGACTAGCGGGGGGCCAAGAGACCCAGTACTTC. This chain links TRBV27 with TRBJ2-5, with 13 bases fitting TRBD2. Germline V gene data show CDR1 as MNHEY and CDR2 as SMNVEV (reference sequence). The CDR3 has 15 amino acids. V lost 6 bases and J lost 1; bases outside the gene matches: 2.

The table lists this clone with a few counts. CDR3: CASSKEQGARSDEQFF. Written as DNA, the CDR3 is TGCGCCAGCAGCAAGGAACAGGGGGCACGGAGCGATGAGCAGTTCTTC. The chain combines TRBV5-1 with TRBJ2-1, with 9 nucleotides matching TRBD1. This CDR3 contains 16 residues. The V segment lost 4 bases and the J segment 8 bases; nucleotides outside the gene matches: 13. Germline values: CDR1 SGHRS, CDR2 YFSETQ.

This clone was counted only a few times. This may be a read error: a much more frequent sequence differs by one nucleotide. This chain connects TRBV7-3 to TRBJ1-1; D gene ambiguous. Germline CDR1 and CDR2: SGHTA and FQGTGA. The CDR3 has 13 residues. Trimming removed 2 bases from V and 6 bases from J, with 10 bases in between. The CDR3 protein is CASSLVSTAEAFF. CDR3 nucleotides: TGTGCCAGCAGCTTAGTCTCCACCGCTGAAGCTTTCTTT.

The chain carries TRBV19 and TRBJ1-5; a possible D gene is TRBD1 (5 bases). The length of the CDR3 is 14 residues. Germline V lookup: CDR1 LNHDA, CDR2 SQIVND (reference sequence). Trimming shortened V by 1 base and J by 3 bases, and 7 bases separated the two germline ends. The CDR3 protein is CASSIGGNNQPQHF. The CDR3 nucleotides are TGTGCCAGTAGTATAGGGGGGAACAATCAGCCCCAGCATTTT.

This clone was recorded many times. The chain is built from TRBV28 and TRBJ1-3; D is ambiguous. The CDR3 totals 18 residues. The V end was cut by 6 bases, the J end by 0 bases, with 21 bases between. Germline loops: CDR1 MDHEN, CDR2 SYDVKM. The CDR3 DNA follows: TGTGCCAGCAGATCAGAAGAACTCTCTACCTTCTCTGGAAACACCATATATTTT. As protein: CASRSEELSTFSGNTIYF.

This clone was seen many times. The chain joins TRBV27 to TRBJ1-5, with 7 nucleotides matching TRBD1. This CDR3 has 14 residues. Germline values: CDR1 MNHEY, CDR2 SMNVEV (reference sequence). V was clipped by 4 bases and J by 2 bases; unmatched bases: 2. This CDR3 reads CASSYGQGNQPQHF. The CDR3 nucleotides are TGTGCCAGCAGTTACGGACAGGGCAATCAGCCCCAGCATTTT.

This clone was counted between two and nine times. CDR3: CASSRAETYEQYF. CDR3 nucleotide sequence: TGTGCCAGCTCCAGGGCGGAAACCTACGAGCAGTACTTC. The V and J genes are TRBV6-1 and TRBJ2-7; the D gene is possibly TRBD1 (5 bases). CDR3 length: 13 amino acids. In germline, CDR1 is MNHNS, CDR2 SASEGT. The ends were cut back, 8 bases at V and 2 bases at J, with 13 bases in the middle.

The chain carries TRBV28 and TRBJ2-5; D may be TRBD2 (7 bases). Germline CDR1 is MDHEN and CDR2 is SYDVKM. V lost 4 bases and J 0 bases, leaving 12 bases between the germline ends. This CDR3 contains 15 residues. CDR3: CASSSEGGYQETQYF. In DNA, the CDR3 is TGTGCCAGCAGTTCCGAGGGGGGGTACCAAGAGACCCAGTACTTC.

There are many counts of this clone. The genes are TRBV6-5 and TRBJ2-3, with D perhaps TRBD2 (5 bases). Germline V gene sequence: CDR1 MNHEY, CDR2 SVGAGI. The V gene lost 2 bases and the J gene lost 2 bases, with 8 bases spanning the gap. The length of the CDR3 is 14 residues. CDR3 in DNA: TGTGCCAGCAGTTACCCGGGGATCACAGATACGCAGTATTTT. This sequence encodes CASSYPGITDTQYF.

The J gene is TRBJ2-7, the V gene TRBV7-9; tentative D call: TRBD1 (5 bases). CDR1 and CDR2 from the germline V gene are SEHNR and FQNEAQ (reference sequence). Trimming left V 5 bases short and J 3 bases short, with 14 bases between. The CDR3 length is 14 residues. CDR3 bases: TGTGCCAGCAGCCGACCCGACAGCCTCTACGAGCAGTACTTC. It encodes CASSRPDSLYEQYF.